This T cell receptor (beta chain) was documented in a study of T cells in Graves' hyperthyroidism and ophthalmopathy. TCR beta CDR3 region amplification was performed from RNA transcripts. The TCR CDR3 first-round RT-PCR relied on the HTBI primer set. MiXCR, run by TCRdb on the multiplex PCR reads, gives a single entry per CDR3 protein. This table holds around 300,000 distinct CDR3 sequences, about 25% found once. Many counts were recorded for this clonotype. CDR3 length: 16 residues. Germline V gene data show CDR1 as MNHEY and CDR2 as SMNVEV (reference sequence). After removal of 4 bases from V and 0 bases from J, the junction contained 6 bases not matched to a gene.

This rearrangement joins TRBV27 to TRBJ2-7, with TRBD1 matching over 10 bases. This receptor was taken from a man in his forties with Graves' hyperthyroidism that later progressed to Graves' ophthalmopathy. Sequenced material: blood. In DNA form, the CDR3 reads TGTGCCAGCAGTTCCGTTGGACAGGGGGGCTCCTACGAGCAGTACTTC. It yields the protein CASSSVGQGGSYEQYF.